This TCR beta chain was captured in a study of OX40 agonist ivuxolimab in advanced cancers. Study-level background: Ivuxolimab was an agonistic, fully human IgG2 monoclonal antibody directed against OX40 (CD134), a costimulatory receptor. Intravenous ivuxolimab was administered to patients every 2 weeks at six dose levels: 0.01, 0.1, 0.3, 1.5, 3 and 10 mg/kg. Among the roughly 50 dose-escalation patients, 19 had hepatocellular carcinoma, around 15 melanoma, 9 renal cell carcinoma and 9 head and neck cancer. In the dose-escalation cohort, about four fifths of patients were male, and the mean age was around 60 years with a range of about 20 to 80. Patients were allowed to have had prior anti-PD-1, anti-PD-L1 or anti-CTLA-4 therapy, and 40% of the dose-escalation patients had previously received checkpoint inhibitors. Partial responses occurred in three dose-escalation patients, of whom one had hepatocellular carcinoma and two had cutaneous melanoma. Peripheral TCRbeta sequencing aimed to test whether ivuxolimab altered TCR sequence diversity and caused clonal T-cell expansion. The monotherapy dose-escalation portion (N of about 50 patients) of the phase I ivuxolimab trial is reported in the paper.

Note on this clone: Which antigen it targets is not known. There are no base qualities to consult, and no much larger clone falls within one base.

The CDR3 has 13 amino acids, counting the end cysteine and phenylalanine. Kept here is only the CDR3 DNA, which spans 39 bases and is read in frame from base 1. As encoded in the germline V gene, CDR1 is LGHNA while CDR2 is YSLEER. V was cut back by 5 bases and J by 6 bases, leaving a gap of 11 bases between them. Results and caveats for the whole study, not just this receptor: Partial responders in the 0.1-3.0 mg/kg groups had among the lowest normalized peripheral clonal expansion, especially among CD8+ T cells. After ivuxolimab, more expanded clones were found on average in CD8+ T cells than in CD4+ T cells. At doses of 0.1 to 3.0 mg/kg, clonal expansion of both CD4+ and CD8+ T cells in blood was seen between baseline and week 6. Low levels of normalized T-cell clonal expansion were also seen in some patients who did not respond. Antigen specificity was not determined for the clonally expanded peripheral T cells.

To sequence the TCRbeta CDR3 region, genomic DNA was isolated from the sorted cells. TCRbeta CDR3 regions were sequenced using the immunoSEQ Assay. TCRdb stores this immuneACCESS table with in-frame sequences only. Part of the clones is absent; in the studies checked, under half of the shortfall reflects unresolved V genes, and no reason is known for the rest. Within this sample are approximately 60,000 clones, with roughly 84% of them counted one time only. The top ten hold approximately 2.2% of the sample. Patients with a history of autoimmune disease or receiving systemic immunosuppression were excluded from the trial. Peripheral blood for TCR sequencing was collected from all dose cohorts at baseline, on cycle 4 day 1, and on cycle 7 day 1. The samples were drawn from a first-in-human, open-label, multicenter phase I dose-escalation trial of ivuxolimab. The trial enrolled adults with locally advanced or metastatic head and neck squamous cell, hepatocellular, melanoma or renal cell carcinoma. CD4+ and CD8+ T cells were sorted separately from peripheral blood before TCR sequencing.

Specimen: CD4+ or CD8+ T cells sorted from blood, collected in a trial of the OX40 agonist ivuxolimab. The sequence is built from TRBV4-3 and TRBJ1-5; the best D guess is TRBD1, with 6 bases matching. The TCR comes from an adult with an advanced solid tumor such as melanoma, head and neck, liver or kidney cancer. The CDR3 region reads CASSNRVGQPQHF. The nucleotides are TGCGCCAGCAGCAACAGGGTGGGTCAGCCCCAGCATTTT.